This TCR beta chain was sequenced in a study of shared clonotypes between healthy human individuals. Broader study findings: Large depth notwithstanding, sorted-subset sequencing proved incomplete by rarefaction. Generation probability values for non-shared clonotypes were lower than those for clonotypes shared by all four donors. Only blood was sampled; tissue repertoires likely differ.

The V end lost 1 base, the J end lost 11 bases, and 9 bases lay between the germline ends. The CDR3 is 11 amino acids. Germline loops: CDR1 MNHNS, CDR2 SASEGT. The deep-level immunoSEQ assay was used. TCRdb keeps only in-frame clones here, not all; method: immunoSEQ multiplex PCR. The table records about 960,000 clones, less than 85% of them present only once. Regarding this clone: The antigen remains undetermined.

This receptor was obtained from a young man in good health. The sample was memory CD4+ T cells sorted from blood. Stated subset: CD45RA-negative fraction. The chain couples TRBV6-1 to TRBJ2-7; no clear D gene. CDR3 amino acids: CASSEGMVEYF. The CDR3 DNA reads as TGTGCCAGCAGTGAAGGGATGGTAGAGTACTTC.